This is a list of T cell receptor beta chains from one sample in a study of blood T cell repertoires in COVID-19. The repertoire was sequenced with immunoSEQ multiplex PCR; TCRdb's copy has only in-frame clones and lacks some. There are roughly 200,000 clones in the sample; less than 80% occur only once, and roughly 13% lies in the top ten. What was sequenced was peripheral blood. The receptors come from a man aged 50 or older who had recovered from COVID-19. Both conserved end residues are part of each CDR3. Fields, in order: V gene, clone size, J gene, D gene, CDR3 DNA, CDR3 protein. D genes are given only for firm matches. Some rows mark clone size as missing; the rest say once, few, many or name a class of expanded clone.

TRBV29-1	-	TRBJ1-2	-	TGCAGCGTTCTGATACCCACGCTGGCATATGGCTACACCTTC	CSVLIPTLAYGYTF
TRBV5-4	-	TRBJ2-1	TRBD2	TGTGCCAGCAGTAATGGGGCTAGCGGGAGCTATGAGCAGTTCTTC	CASSNGASGSYEQFF
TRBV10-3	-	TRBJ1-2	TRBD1	TGTGCCATCCGGGGGGACAGGGAAGAAAGCTACACCTTC	CAIRGDREESYTF
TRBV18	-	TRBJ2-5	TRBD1	TGTGCCAGCTCAGGGGGACAGCAAGAGACCCAGTACTTC	CASSGGQQETQYF
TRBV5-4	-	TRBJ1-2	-	TGTGCCAGCAGCTTGGCAGGGCAACGTGGCTATGGCTACACCTTC	CASSLAGQRGYGYTF
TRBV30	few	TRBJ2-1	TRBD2	TGTGCCTGGAGTGTCCTAGCGGGAGCTCACAATGAGCAGTTCTTC	CAWSVLAGAHNEQFF
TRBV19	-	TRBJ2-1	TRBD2	TGTGCCAGTACCCCCTCACTAGCGGGAGGCCACAATGAGCAGTTCTTC	CASTPSLAGGHNEQFF
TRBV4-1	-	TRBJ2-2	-	TGCGCCAGCAGCCAAGATCGGGGAACGGCAGAATCAACCGGGGAGCTGTTTTTT	CASSQDRGTAESTGELFF
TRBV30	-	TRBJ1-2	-	TGTGCCCAGAGGGAGGGGCATGGCTACACCTTC	CAQREGHGYTF
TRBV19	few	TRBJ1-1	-	TGTGCCAGTAAATACGGGAGAGGTACTGAAGCTTTCTTT	CASKYGRGTEAFF
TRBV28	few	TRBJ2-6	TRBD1	TGTGCCAGCAGTTCTACAGGGGCGGGGGCCAACGTCCTGACTTTC	CASSSTGAGANVLTF
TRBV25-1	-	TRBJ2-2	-	TGTGCCAGCAGTATATTGGGGGGGCGGCTGTTTTTT	CASSILGGRLFF
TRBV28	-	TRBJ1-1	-	TGTGCCAGCAGTACCTCCGGTAGCGCTACCAACACTGAAGCTTTCTTT	CASSTSGSATNTEAFF
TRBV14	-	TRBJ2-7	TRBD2	TGTGCCAGCAGCCTGACACGCCTAGCGGGAGTTCGGTACGAGCAGTACTTC	CASSLTRLAGVRYEQYF
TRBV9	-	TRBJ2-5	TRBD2	TGTGCCAGCAGCAGTTATGGGACTAGACAAGAGACCCAGTACTTC	CASSSYGTRQETQYF
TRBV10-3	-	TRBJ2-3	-	TGTGCCATCAGTGAGGGCGAGGCAGATACGCAGTATTTT	CAISEGEADTQYF
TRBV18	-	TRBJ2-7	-	TGTGCCAGCTCAGCAGGGGCATCCTACGAGCAGTACTTC	CASSAGASYEQYF
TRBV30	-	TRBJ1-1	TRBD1	TGTGCCTGGAGTTTCCCGGACAGGGACACTGAAGCTTTCTTT	CAWSFPDRDTEAFF
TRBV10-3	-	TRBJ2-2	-	TGTGCCATCAGACCACTAGCAGAGACCGGGGAGCTGTTTTTT	CAIRPLAETGELFF
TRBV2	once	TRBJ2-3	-	TGTGCCAGCAGCACGACAGGGAGGCCCACAGATACGCAGTATTTT	CASSTTGRPTDTQYF
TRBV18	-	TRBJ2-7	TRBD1	TGTGCCAGCTTTCGAACAGGGGCAGGATCCTACGAGCAGTACTTC	CASFRTGAGSYEQYF
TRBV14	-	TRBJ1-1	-	TGTGCCAGCAGCCGTACTAAGAATCAAGGCGACACTGAAGCTTTCTTT	CASSRTKNQGDTEAFF
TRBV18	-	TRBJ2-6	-	TGTGCCAGCTCACTTGCAAGCCAGCTAGCTGGGGCCAACGTCCTGACTTTC	CASSLASQLAGANVLTF
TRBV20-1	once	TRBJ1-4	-	TGCAGTGCTAGTGAGGGGGGGCTAGATGAAAAACTGTTTTTT	CSASEGGLDEKLFF
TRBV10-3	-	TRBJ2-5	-	TGTGCCATCAGTGAACGGGCAGGGGTGGAGACCCAGTACTTC	CAISERAGVETQYF
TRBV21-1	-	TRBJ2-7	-	TGTGCCAGCAGCAAAGCGGGAGGCGACAGGGTCCCCTACGAGCAGTACTTC	CASSKAGGDRVPYEQYF
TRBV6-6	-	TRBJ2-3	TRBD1	TGTGCCAGCCACAGGGGTGGGGGCACAGATACGCAGTATTTT	CASHRGGGTDTQYF
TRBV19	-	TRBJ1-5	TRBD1	TGTGCCAGCAAACCCCGGACAGGGAGTGATCAGCCCCAGCATTTT	CASKPRTGSDQPQHF
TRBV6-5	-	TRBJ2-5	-	TGTGCCAGCGGGGCGATACAAGAGACCCAGTACTTC	CASGAIQETQYF
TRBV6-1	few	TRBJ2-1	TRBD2	TGTGCCAGCAGTGAAGCCGGGAGGTACAATGAGCAGTTCTTC	CASSEAGRYNEQFF
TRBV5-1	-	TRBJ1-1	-	TGCGCCAGCCGCTTAAGGGGCTCGGAGACTGAAGCTTTCTTT	CASRLRGSETEAFF
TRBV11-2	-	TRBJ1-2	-	TGTGCCAGCAGCTTAGTTGGCAGAACAACTAACTATGGCTACACCTTC	CASSLVGRTTNYGYTF
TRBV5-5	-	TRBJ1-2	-	TGTGCCAGCAGCGTGAAATTTGACAGCTTCTATGGCTACACCTTC	CASSVKFDSFYGYTF
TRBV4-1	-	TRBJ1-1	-	TGCGCCAGCAGCCAAGTGGCGAACACTGAAGCTTTCTTT	CASSQVANTEAFF
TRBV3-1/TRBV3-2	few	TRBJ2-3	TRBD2	TGTGCCAGCAGCCAAGATTTCCCGAGCGGGATATGCACAGATACGCAGTATTTT	CASSQDFPSGICTDTQYF
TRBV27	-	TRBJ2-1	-	TGTGCCAGCAGGCTAGCAGACAATGAGCAGTTCTTC	CASRLADNEQFF
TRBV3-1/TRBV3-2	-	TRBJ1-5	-	TGTGCCAGCAGCCAGCAGGGACAGCCCCAGCATTTT	CASSQQGQPQHF
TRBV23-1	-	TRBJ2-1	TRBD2	TGCGCCAGCACGACCGAGCGGACTAGCGGGAGGGATAATGAGCAGTTCTTC	CASTTERTSGRDNEQFF
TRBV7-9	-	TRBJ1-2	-	TGTGCCAGCAGCTTAGAGGCGACGCGGGCCGTGGGCGAATATGGCTACACCTTC	CASSLEATRAVGEYGYTF
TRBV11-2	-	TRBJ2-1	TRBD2	TGTGCCAGCAACCAAATAGCGGGGTGGTACAATGAGCAGTTCTTC	CASNQIAGWYNEQFF
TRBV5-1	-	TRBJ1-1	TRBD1	TGCGCCAGCAGCTTGCGACAGGGATGGACTGAAGCTTTCTTT	CASSLRQGWTEAFF
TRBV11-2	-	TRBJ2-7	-	TGTGCCAGCAGCCTGAGCGGCTACGAGCAGTACTTC	CASSLSGYEQYF
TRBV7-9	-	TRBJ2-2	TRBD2	TGTGCCAGCAGCTTGGGACTAGCGGCAAGAGGGACCGGGGAGCTGTTTTTT	CASSLGLAARGTGELFF
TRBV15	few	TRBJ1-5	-	TGTGCCACCAGCAGAGAGAGGGTCAATCAGCCCCAGCATTTT	CATSRERVNQPQHF
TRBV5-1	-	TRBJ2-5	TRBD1	TGCGCCAGCAGCGGTACCACACAGGGGGAGACCCAGTACTTC	CASSGTTQGETQYF
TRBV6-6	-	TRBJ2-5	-	TGTGCCAGCCAGGCGCGGGAAAGGGAGACCCAGTACTTC	CASQARERETQYF
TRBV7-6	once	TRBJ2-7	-	TGTGCCAGCGGTCTATGGGGCGGTGAGCAGTACTTC	CASGLWGGEQYF
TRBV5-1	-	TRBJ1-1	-	TGCGCCAGCAGCCAACAGACGAACACTGAAGCTTTCTTT	CASSQQTNTEAFF
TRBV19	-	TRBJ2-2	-	TGTGCCAGTAGTATAGGGAGTGTTAGCCCAGCCGGGGAGCTGTTTTTT	CASSIGSVSPAGELFF